The 24 T cell receptor beta chains reported below all come from one sample, sequenced in a study of T cell responses to AZD1222 COVID-19 vaccine. Sequencing used immunoSEQ multiplex PCR; TCRdb keeps in-frame clones, though not all of them. The profile shows roughly 58,000 clones, roughly nine tenths of them singletons. Sequenced here: peripheral blood, sampled 28 days after the second AZD1222 dose. Receptors were obtained from an adult who received the AZD1222 COVID-19 vaccine.

The chain employs TRBV7-8 and TRBJ2-1; a weak D match, TRBD1 (8 bases). Trimming cost V 4 bases and J 7 bases, with 14 bases left between them. CDR1 SGHVS and CDR2 FQNEAQ come from the germline V gene. The CDR3 is made up of 14 amino acids. The CDR3 bases are TGTGCCAGCAGCTCCTACAGGGGGGGTAATGAGCAGTTCTTC. Its translation is CASSSYRGGNEQFF.

The sample holds one count of this clone. The chain links TRBV2 to TRBJ2-5, with D tentatively TRBD2 (6 bases). Looked up from germline, CDR1 is SNHLY and CDR2 is FYNNEI. CDR3 length: 14 amino acids. V was shortened by 2 bases and J by 5 bases, with 12 bases between the two germline ends. CDR3 sequence: CASSELRGAETQYF. CDR3 coding DNA: TGTGCCAGCAGTGAATTGCGGGGAGCGGAGACCCAGTACTTC. The full variable domain, completed using reference TRBV2 and TRBJ2-5, is EPEVTQTPSHQVTQMGQEVILRCVPISNHLYFYWYRQILGQKVEFLVSFYNNEISEKSEIFDDQFSVERPDGSNFTLKIRSTKLEDSAMYFCASSELRGAETQYFGPGTRLLVL.

The chain uses TRBV20-1 and TRBJ2-6; D remains unclear. This CDR3 region has 15 residues. Germline loops: CDR1 DFQATT, CDR2 SNEGSKA (reference sequence). Trimming left V 3 bases short and J 0 bases short, with 9 bases between. The DNA for the CDR3 is TGCAGTGCTAGTGTCAGTCCCTCTGGGGCCAACGTCCTGACTTTC. This translates into CSASVSPSGANVLTF.

The V gene is TRBV5-6, the J gene TRBJ2-3, with D unclear. CDR1 and CDR2 from the germline V gene are SGHDT and YYEEEE. Trimming left V 4 bases short and J 0 bases short, with 9 bases between. The CDR3 covers 14 residues. The CDR3 region is CASSNYASTDTQYF. In nucleotides, the CDR3 is TGTGCCAGCAGCAACTATGCCAGCACAGATACGCAGTATTTT.

The V and J genes are TRBV5-1 and TRBJ2-7; 9 nucleotides align to TRBD2. Germline assignment: CDR1 SGHRS and CDR2 YFSETQ. J lost 2 bases, V lost 1 base, and 13 bases had no gene match. The CDR3 consists of 18 residues. The CDR3, as DNA: TGCGCCAGCAGCTTGCTCGGAGCTAGCGGGACCCACCCCTACGAGCAGTACTTC. This translates into CASSLLGASGTHPYEQYF.

The genes are TRBV7-9 and TRBJ2-6; possibly TRBD1 for D (6 bases). This CDR3 is 17 amino acids long. Trimming took off 4 bases at V and 0 bases at J, with 13 bases between the two ends. Germline-derived CDR1 and CDR2 are SEHNR and FQNEAQ (reference sequence). The CDR3, as DNA: TGTGCCAGCAGCTCCCAGACAGGCTACTCTGGGGCCAACGTCCTGACTTTC. Protein sequence: CASSSQTGYSGANVLTF.

The rearrangement links TRBV3-1 (or the pseudogene TRBV3-2) to TRBJ1-2; no clear D gene. Germline V gene sequence: CDR1 LGHDT, CDR2 YNNKEL (reference sequence). V shed 1 base and J shed 2 bases, with 8 bases lying between them. The CDR3 totals 14 residues. CDR3 in DNA: TGTGCCAGCAGCCAAGTAGGAGGAAACTATGGCTACACCTTC. Its translation is CASSQVGGNYGYTF.

V and J are TRBV5-1 and TRBJ2-3, with D unclear. The germline V gene encodes CDR1 SGHRS and CDR2 YFSETQ. Trimming left V 1 base short and J 2 bases short, with 11 bases between. CDR3 size: 15 residues. This CDR3 reads CASSLIRTNTDTQYF. The DNA of the CDR3 is TGCGCCAGCAGCTTGATACGGACGAACACAGATACGCAGTATTTT.

V and J are TRBV15 and TRBJ2-7; 8 bases align to TRBD1. The CDR3 is 14 amino acids. CDR1 is LNHNV, CDR2 YYDKDF, per germline (reference sequence). The ends lost 3 bases at V and 6 bases at J; junction bases unmatched: 7. CDR3 amino acids: CATSRPGQAPEQYF. CDR3 in DNA: TGTGCCACCAGCAGGCCGGGACAGGCCCCCGAGCAGTACTTC.

The chain employs TRBV2 and TRBJ1-1; tentatively, D is TRBD1 (6 bases). Germline V CDR1 and CDR2: SNHLY, FYNNEI. The length of the CDR3 is 15 residues. V was shortened by 3 bases and J by 5 bases, with 16 bases between the two germline ends. The CDR3 loop is CASSDLRGAGTEAFF. The CDR3, as DNA: TGTGCCAGCAGTGACCTCCGGGGGGCTGGGACTGAAGCTTTCTTT.

The chain has TRBV6-6 and TRBJ1-1, with 7 bases identical to TRBD1. Trimming cost V 6 bases and J 4 bases; bases outside gene matches: 5. Germline loops: CDR1 MNHNY, CDR2 SVGAGI (reference sequence). The CDR3 runs 13 residues. The CDR3 sequence: CASRAGQTTEAFF. The CDR3 DNA reads as TGTGCCAGCAGAGCGGGACAGACCACTGAAGCTTTCTTT.

The CDR3 region has the DNA TGTGCCAGTAGTATGACGGGGCTTAGCTCCTACAATGAGCAGTTCTTC. This sequence encodes CASSMTGLSSYNEQFF. The chain couples TRBV19 to TRBJ2-1, with D possibly being TRBD1 or TRBD2 (5 bases each). The CDR3 totals 16 residues. V lost 3 bases to trimming and J lost 0 bases, with 12 bases between them. The V gene's germline CDR1 is LNHDA and CDR2 SQIVND (reference sequence).

The rearrangement uses TRBV6-5 and TRBJ1-3, with TRBD1 matching 9 bases. With 6 bases clipped from V and 4 bases from J, the junction kept 7 bases outside the gene matches. The CDR3 extends over 15 amino acids. The V gene's germline CDR1 is MNHEY and CDR2 SVGAGI. This CDR3 reads CASRGQGEWGNTIYF. CDR3 nucleotide sequence: TGTGCCAGCAGGGGACAGGGAGAGTGGGGAAACACCATATATTTT.

This clone was detected only once. The chain uses TRBV5-4 and TRBJ1-1; no firm D call. V lost 3 bases to trimming and J lost 6 bases, with 12 bases between them. The CDR3 is 13 residues long. Per the germline V gene, CDR1 is SGHNT and CDR2 is YYREEE (reference sequence). The CDR3 sequence is CASSSDPFAEAFF. CDR3 sequence (DNA): TGTGCCAGCAGCTCCGACCCATTTGCTGAAGCTTTCTTT. Together with reference TRBV5-4 and TRBJ1-1, the CDR3 gives the full variable domain: ETGVTQSPTHLIKTRGQQVTLRCSSQSGHNTVSWYQQALGQGPQFIFQYYREEENGRGNFPPRFSGLQFPNYSSELNVNALELDDSALYLCASSSDPFAEAFFGQGTRLTVV.

The J gene is TRBJ1-2, the V gene TRBV19; weak D call: TRBD1 (6 bases). The CDR3 runs to 15 residues. V lost 6 bases and J lost 4, with 18 bases in between. The V gene's germline CDR1 is LNHDA and CDR2 SQIVND (reference sequence). CDR3 protein: CASRPTQGSGYGYTF. CDR3 nucleotide sequence: TGTGCCAGTAGACCGACTCAGGGGAGCGGCTATGGCTACACCTTC.

The V call is TRBV27, the J call TRBJ2-2, with 7 bases fitting TRBD2. Germline CDR1 is MNHEY and CDR2 is SMNVEV (reference sequence). The J segment lost 5 bases and the V segment lost 2 bases, leaving 8 bases of the junction unmatched. There are 16 residues in the CDR3. CDR3 amino acids: CASSLRLRESTGELFF. In nucleotides, the CDR3 is TGTGCCAGCAGTTTACGTTTGCGGGAGTCGACCGGGGAGCTGTTTTTT.

Concerning this clone: The germline gene is not matched at one end of the junction; a read error may be the cause. The chain joins TRBV7-3 to TRBJ2-3; tentatively, D is TRBD1 (5 bases). The CDR3 is made up of 16 amino acids. Looked up from germline, CDR1 is SGHTA and CDR2 is FQGTGA. In DNA form, the CDR3 reads TGTGCCAGCAGCTTCCTCCCCAGTGGGGCGGACAATAGAGTAGATTTT. Residues: CASSFLPSGADNRVDF.

J is TRBJ2-1 and V is TRBV19; the D call may be TRBD1 or TRBD2 (5 bases each). CDR3 length equals 17 residues. Germline V gives CDR1 LNHDA, CDR2 SQIVND (reference sequence). The V end was cut by 6 bases, the J end by 0 bases, with 18 bases between. The CDR3 is CASSAWDGVSSYNEQFF. In DNA form, the CDR3 reads TGTGCCAGTAGCGCTTGGGACGGAGTGAGCTCCTACAATGAGCAGTTCTTC.

The sample holds one count of this clone. The V gene is TRBV19, the J gene TRBJ1-4; unclear D gene. The V gene lost 7 bases and the J gene lost 0 bases, with 12 bases spanning the gap. There are 15 residues in the CDR3. Per the germline V gene, CDR1 is LNHDA and CDR2 is SQIVND (reference sequence). CDR3 loop: CASKEGSTTNEKLFF. For the CDR3, the DNA is TGTGCCAGTAAGGAGGGCTCCACAACTAATGAAAAACTGTTTTTT.

The chain is built from TRBV6-5 and TRBJ1-1; no clear D. Deletions cut 0 bases from V and 4 bases from J, with 12 bases between. Germline values: CDR1 MNHEY, CDR2 SVGAGI. The CDR3 runs 15 residues. DNA of the CDR3: TGTGCCAGCAGTTACTCCGGAGGGTTGAGCACTGAAGCTTTCTTT. Translated, it gives CASSYSGGLSTEAFF.

The CDR3 bases are TGTGCCAGCAGCCTAAGGGACAGGGGGAACACTGAAGCTTTCTTT. It encodes CASSLRDRGNTEAFF. The rearrangement uses TRBV5-6 and TRBJ1-1, with 10 bases identical to TRBD1. CDR3 length: 15 residues. Trimming cost V 4 bases and J 1 base; bases outside gene matches: 4. Germline V lookup: CDR1 SGHDT, CDR2 YYEEEE.

The chain uses TRBV6-1 and TRBJ2-7, with 7 bases lining up with TRBD2. Germline V gene lookup returns CDR1 MNHNS and CDR2 SASEGT. The CDR3 totals 17 residues. Losses at the gene ends were 3 bases for V and 0 bases for J; bases not matched to a gene: 11. DNA of the CDR3: TGTGCCAGCAGTGAGAGAGACCAGGGAGGGACCTCCTACGAGCAGTACTTC. It yields the protein CASSERDQGGTSYEQYF.

The gene calls are TRBV9 and TRBJ1-6; D is possibly TRBD1 (5 bases). Germline loops: CDR1 SGDLS, CDR2 YYNGEE. The CDR3 contains 17 residues. Trimming pared 0 bases from V and 0 bases from J, leaving 10 bases between. CDR3 DNA sequence: TGTGCCAGCAGCGTAGACGACAGAAGCTCCTATAATTCACCCCTCCACTTT. Its translation: CASSVDDRSSYNSPLHF.

The chain is built from TRBV7-2 and TRBJ2-3; 8 bases agree with TRBD2. The CDR3 contains 15 residues. The V and J ends lost 5 bases and 4 bases, in that order; junction bases with no gene match: 8. The germline gives CDR1 SGHTA, CDR2 FQGNSA. CDR3 nucleotides: TGTGCCAGCAGCCCCGGGGGGGGCGGCTCAGATACGCAGTATTTT. This codes for CASSPGGGGSDTQYF. Combining the CDR3 with reference TRBV7-2 and TRBJ2-3 gives the whole variable domain GAGVSQSPSNKVTEKGKDVELRCDPISGHTALYWYRQSLGQGLEFLIYFQGNSAPDKSGLPSDRFSAERTGGSVSTLTIQRTQQEDSAVYLCASSPGGGGSDTQYFGPGTRLTVL.